A single sample is the source of the 4 T cell receptor beta chains below, sequenced in a study of beta chain features in type 1 diabetes. Notes on the study in general: TCRB CDR3s from Type 1 diabetes patients were moderately but significantly shorter in all four CD4+ subsets.

Their specific antigens are unknown. Expressed TCRB transcripts got sequenced, as all isolated RNA was reverse transcribed. Clones were read by immunoSEQ multiplex PCR, and TCRdb kept only the in-frame ones, dropping some. Of 240,000 or so clones listed, approximately 14% are singletons. The sample comprised naive CD4+ T cells from blood. The receptors stem from a man between 25 and 39 years old with type 1 diabetes.

This clone came up a few times. The chain combines TRBV29-1 with TRBJ2-3; 7 nucleotides agree with TRBD2. V was pared by 0 bases and J by 3 bases, with 12 bases of the junction left unmatched. This CDR3 is 17 amino acids long. Germline assignment: CDR1 SQVTM and CDR2 ANQGSEA. CDR3 in amino acids: CSVEDRRALGGTDTQYF. The CDR3 nucleotides read TGCAGCGTTGAAGATCGAAGGGCCCTCGGGGGGACAGATACGCAGTATTTT.

In this sample, this clone turned up a few times. This chain uses TRBV29-1 with TRBJ2-3, with D perhaps matching TRBD2 (6 bases). The CDR3 covers 13 residues. Trimming stripped 2 bases from V and 5 bases from J, with 11 bases between. Per germline, CDR1 SQVTM and CDR2 ANQGSEA. The CDR3 region is CSVELRGGDTQYF. The CDR3 region has the DNA TGCAGCGTTGAATTGCGGGGCGGAGATACGCAGTATTTT.

This clone was picked up a small number of times. The chain recombines TRBV6-5 with TRBJ1-3; TRBD1 might be the D (5 bases). Deletions cut 6 bases from V and 2 bases from J, with 14 bases between. The CDR3 has 15 residues. CDR1 is MNHEY and CDR2 is SVGAGI in the germline V gene. The CDR3, as DNA: TGTGCCAGCAGGGAGACAGTTGCCCCTGGAAACACCATATATTTT. Its translation is CASRETVAPGNTIYF.

This clone was counted only a few times. The chain is built from TRBV4-1 and TRBJ1-2, with 11 bases lining up with TRBD1. This CDR3 has 15 residues. Germline assignment: CDR1 MGHRA and CDR2 YSYEKL. J lost 8 bases, V lost 0 bases, and 5 bases had no gene match. The CDR3 spells CASSQDFGTGGGYTF. The CDR3 region has the DNA TGCGCCAGCAGCCAAGATTTTGGGACAGGGGGAGGCTACACCTTC.